This T cell receptor (beta chain) was documented in a study of blood T cell repertoires in COVID-19. Overall study context: Sites across the United States, Italy and Spain contributed samples from acute and convalescent COVID-19. Sources were T cells, B-cell-depleted T cells, or PBMCs; the material itself was cDNA or gDNA.

In the original analysis: Reference gene primer amplification gave estimated nucleated cell counts. The repertoire was sequenced with immunoSEQ multiplex PCR; TCRdb's copy has only in-frame clones and lacks some. The V and J calls and clone size come from that table; D and trimming were worked out from the DNA. Among roughly 100,000 clones, roughly 82% were seen once, and the ten largest hold 4.5%. The V and J ends lost 4 bases and 5 bases respectively, with 16 bases between them. Per the germline V gene, CDR1 is LGHNA and CDR2 is YSLEER. This CDR3 is built from 15 residues. The source is a human donor in a cohort sampled during active COVID-19. Sequencing was carried out using peripheral blood. This chain links TRBV4-3 with TRBJ2-3; D may be TRBD2 (5 bases). CDR3 in amino acids: CASSRVGGLGDTQYF. DNA of the CDR3: TGCGCCAGCAGCCGGGTCGGCGGACTCGGAGATACGCAGTATTTT.